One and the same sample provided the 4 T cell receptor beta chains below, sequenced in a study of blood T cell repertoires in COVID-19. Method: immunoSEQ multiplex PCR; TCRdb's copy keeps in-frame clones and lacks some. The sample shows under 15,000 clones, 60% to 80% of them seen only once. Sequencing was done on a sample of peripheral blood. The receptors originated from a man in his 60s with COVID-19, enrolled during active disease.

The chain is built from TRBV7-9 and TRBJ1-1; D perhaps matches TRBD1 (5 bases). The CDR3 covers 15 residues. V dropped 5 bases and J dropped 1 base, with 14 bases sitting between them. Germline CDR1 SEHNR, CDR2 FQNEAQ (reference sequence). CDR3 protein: CASSPNQGWNTEAFF. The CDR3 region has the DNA TGTGCCAGCAGCCCAAACCAGGGATGGAACACTGAAGCTTTCTTT.

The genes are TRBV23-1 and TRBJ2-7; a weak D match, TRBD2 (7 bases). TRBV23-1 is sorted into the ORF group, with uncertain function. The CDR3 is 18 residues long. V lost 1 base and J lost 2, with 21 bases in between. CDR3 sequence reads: CASSQLGGLGNEPYEQYV. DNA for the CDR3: TGCGCCAGCAGTCAATTGGGGGGGCTGGGGAACGAGCCCTACGAGCAGTACGTC.

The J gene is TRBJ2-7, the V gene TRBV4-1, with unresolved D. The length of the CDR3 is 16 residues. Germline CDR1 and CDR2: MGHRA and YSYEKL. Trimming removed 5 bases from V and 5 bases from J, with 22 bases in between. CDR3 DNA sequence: TGCGCCAGCAGCTACGCCCCCGATACCGACACCCACGAGCAGTACTTC. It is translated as CASSYAPDTDTHEQYF.

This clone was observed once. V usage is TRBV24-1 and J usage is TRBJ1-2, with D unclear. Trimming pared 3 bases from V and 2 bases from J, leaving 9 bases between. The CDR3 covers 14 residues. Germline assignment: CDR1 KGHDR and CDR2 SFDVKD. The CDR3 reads CATSDLQANYGYTF. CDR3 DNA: TGTGCCACCAGTGATCTCCAGGCCAACTATGGCTACACCTTC.